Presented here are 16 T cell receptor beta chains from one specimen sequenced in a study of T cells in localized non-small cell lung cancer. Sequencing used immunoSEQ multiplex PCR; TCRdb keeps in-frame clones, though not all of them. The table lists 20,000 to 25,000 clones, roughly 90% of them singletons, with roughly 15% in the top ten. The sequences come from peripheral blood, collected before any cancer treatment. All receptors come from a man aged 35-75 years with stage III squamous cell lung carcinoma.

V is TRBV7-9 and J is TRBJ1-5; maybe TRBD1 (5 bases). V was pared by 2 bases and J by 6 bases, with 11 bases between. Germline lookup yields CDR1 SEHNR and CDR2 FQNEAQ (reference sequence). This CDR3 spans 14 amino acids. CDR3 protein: CASSLTGGPQPQHF. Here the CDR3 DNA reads TGTGCCAGCAGCTTAACAGGTGGGCCTCAGCCCCAGCATTTT.

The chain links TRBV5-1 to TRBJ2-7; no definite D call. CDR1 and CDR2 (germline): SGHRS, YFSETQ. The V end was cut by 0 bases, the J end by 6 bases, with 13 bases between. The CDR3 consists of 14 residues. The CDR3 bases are TGCGCCAGCAGCTTGGGTAAAGGTGGTGGCGAGCAGTACTTC. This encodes CASSLGKGGGEQYF.

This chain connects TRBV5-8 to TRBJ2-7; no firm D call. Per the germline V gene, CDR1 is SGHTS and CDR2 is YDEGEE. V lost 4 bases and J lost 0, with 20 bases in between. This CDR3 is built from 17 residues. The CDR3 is CASSPNVVNWDSYEQYF. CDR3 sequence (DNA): TGTGCCAGCAGCCCGAACGTTGTCAATTGGGACTCCTACGAGCAGTACTTC.

The CDR3, as DNA: TGCGCCAGCAGCCAAGGGGGACAGGTCCAAGAGACCCAGTACTTC. It is translated as CASSQGGQVQETQYF. The rearrangement uses TRBV4-1 and TRBJ2-5; 8 nucleotides line up with TRBD1. The CDR3 has 15 residues. CDR1 MGHRA and CDR2 YSYEKL come from the germline V gene. J lost 1 base, V lost 1 base, and 2 bases had no gene match.

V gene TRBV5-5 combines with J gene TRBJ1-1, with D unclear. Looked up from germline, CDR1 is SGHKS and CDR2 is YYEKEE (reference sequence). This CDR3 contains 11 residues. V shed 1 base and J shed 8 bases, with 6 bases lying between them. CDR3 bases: TGTGCCAGCAGCTTGAACTTCGAAGCTTTCTTT. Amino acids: CASSLNFEAFF.

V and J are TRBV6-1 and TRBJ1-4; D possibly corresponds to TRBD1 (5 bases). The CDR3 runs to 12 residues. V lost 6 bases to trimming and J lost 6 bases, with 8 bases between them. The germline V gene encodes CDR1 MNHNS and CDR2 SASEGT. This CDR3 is CASSGGDEKLFF. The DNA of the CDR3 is TGTGCCAGCAGCGGGGGAGATGAAAAACTGTTTTTT.

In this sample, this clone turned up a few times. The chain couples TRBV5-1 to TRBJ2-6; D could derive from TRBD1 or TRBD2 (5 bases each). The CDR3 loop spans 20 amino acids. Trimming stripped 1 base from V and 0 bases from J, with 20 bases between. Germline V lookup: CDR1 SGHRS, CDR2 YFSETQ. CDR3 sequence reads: CASSLPRDRLSSSGANVLTF. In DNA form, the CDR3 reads TGCGCCAGCAGCTTGCCCCGGGACCGACTTTCAAGCTCTGGGGCCAACGTCCTGACTTTC.

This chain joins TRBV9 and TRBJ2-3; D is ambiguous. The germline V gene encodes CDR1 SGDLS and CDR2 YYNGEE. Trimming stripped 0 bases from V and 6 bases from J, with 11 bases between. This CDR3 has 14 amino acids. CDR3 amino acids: CASSVDMGLDTQYF. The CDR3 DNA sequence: TGTGCCAGCAGCGTAGACATGGGGTTGGATACGCAGTATTTT.

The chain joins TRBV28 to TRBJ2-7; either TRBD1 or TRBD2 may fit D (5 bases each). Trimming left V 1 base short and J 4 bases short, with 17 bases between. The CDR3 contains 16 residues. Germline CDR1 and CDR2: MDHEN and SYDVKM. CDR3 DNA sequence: TGTGCCAGCAGTTTATCCGGGACGGTGAAAACTTACGAGCAGTACTTC. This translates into CASSLSGTVKTYEQYF.

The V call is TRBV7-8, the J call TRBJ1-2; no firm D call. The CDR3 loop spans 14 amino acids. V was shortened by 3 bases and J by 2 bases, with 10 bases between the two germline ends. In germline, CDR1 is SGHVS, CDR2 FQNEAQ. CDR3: CASSFRPRNYGYTF. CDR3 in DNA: TGTGCCAGCAGCTTCAGACCCAGGAACTATGGCTACACCTTC. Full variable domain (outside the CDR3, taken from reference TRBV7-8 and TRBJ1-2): GAGVSQSPRYKVAKRGQDVALRCDPISGHVSLFWYQQALGQGPEFLTYFQNEAQLDKSGLPSDRFFAERPEGSVSTLKIQRTQQEDSAVYLCASSFRPRNYGYTFGSGTRLTVV.

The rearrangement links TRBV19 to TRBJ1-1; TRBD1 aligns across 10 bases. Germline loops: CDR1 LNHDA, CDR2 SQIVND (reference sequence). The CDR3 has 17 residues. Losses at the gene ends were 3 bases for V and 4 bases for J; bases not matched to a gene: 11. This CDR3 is CASSIRLPGQGSTEAFF. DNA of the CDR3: TGTGCCAGTAGTATCCGTCTTCCGGGACAGGGGAGCACTGAAGCTTTCTTT.

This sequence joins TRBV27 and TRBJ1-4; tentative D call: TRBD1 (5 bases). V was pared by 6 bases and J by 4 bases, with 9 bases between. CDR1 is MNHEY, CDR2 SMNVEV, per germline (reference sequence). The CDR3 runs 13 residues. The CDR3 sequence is CASRQVNNEKLFF. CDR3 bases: TGTGCCAGCAGACAGGTCAATAATGAAAAACTGTTTTTT.

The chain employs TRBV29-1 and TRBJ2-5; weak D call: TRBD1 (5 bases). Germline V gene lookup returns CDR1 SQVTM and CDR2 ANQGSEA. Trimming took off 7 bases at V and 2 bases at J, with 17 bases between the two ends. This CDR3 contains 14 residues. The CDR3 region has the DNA TGCAGCGGCGGATCCCCAGGGAATCAAGAGACCCAGTACTTC. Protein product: CSGGSPGNQETQYF.

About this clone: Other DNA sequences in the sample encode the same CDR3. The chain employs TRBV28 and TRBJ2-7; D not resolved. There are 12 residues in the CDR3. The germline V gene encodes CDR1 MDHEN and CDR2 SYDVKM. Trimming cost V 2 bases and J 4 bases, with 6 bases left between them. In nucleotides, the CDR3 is TGTGCCAGCAGTTTAAAGGGTTACGAGCAGTACTTC. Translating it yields CASSLKGYEQYF.

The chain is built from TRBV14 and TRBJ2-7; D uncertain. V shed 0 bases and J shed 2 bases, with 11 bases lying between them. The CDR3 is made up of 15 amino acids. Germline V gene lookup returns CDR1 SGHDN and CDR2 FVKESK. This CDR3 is CASSQEQPRAYEQYF. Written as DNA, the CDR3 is TGTGCCAGCAGCCAAGAACAGCCTCGTGCCTACGAGCAGTACTTC.

The CDR3 loop is CSVAGGPLPSSSYNEQFF. DNA for the CDR3: TGCAGCGTTGCGGGAGGGCCTCTTCCGTCGAGCTCCTACAATGAGCAGTTCTTC. The V and J genes are TRBV29-1 and TRBJ2-1; TRBD2 agrees at 8 bases. The germline gives CDR1 SQVTM, CDR2 ANQGSEA. V trimming: 4 bases; J trimming: 0 bases; junction bases outside the gene matches: 14. The CDR3 has 18 residues.